This T cell receptor beta chain is drawn from a study of blood T cell repertoires in COVID-19. Study details: In each case, the material was cDNA or gDNA derived from T cells, B-cell-depleted T cells, or PBMCs.

All enrollees were roughly 18 to 95 years old and from about 25 US areas. This clone has just one count. In the original processing: Nucleated cell number was recorded as an estimate derived from reference gene primer amplification. Produced via immunoSEQ multiplex PCR; TCRdb's table is partial and in-frame only. D and trimming come from the DNA, and the V and J calls and clone size come from that table. This sample carries a few hundred thousand clones, just over 85% of them seen once, and the ten largest clones take around 4.4%. CDR3 length: 12 residues. Germline loops: CDR1 SGHVS, CDR2 FQNEAQ. The V and J ends lost 3 bases and 3 bases respectively, with 4 bases between them.

This chain joins TRBV7-8 and TRBJ2-3; D uncertain. Sequences were obtained from PBMCs or T cells enriched from blood (not recorded which). The receptor was derived from a middle-aged woman with acute COVID-19. For the CDR3, the DNA is TGTGCCAGCAGCTTGAGGACAGATACGCAGTATTTT. This sequence encodes CASSLRTDTQYF.